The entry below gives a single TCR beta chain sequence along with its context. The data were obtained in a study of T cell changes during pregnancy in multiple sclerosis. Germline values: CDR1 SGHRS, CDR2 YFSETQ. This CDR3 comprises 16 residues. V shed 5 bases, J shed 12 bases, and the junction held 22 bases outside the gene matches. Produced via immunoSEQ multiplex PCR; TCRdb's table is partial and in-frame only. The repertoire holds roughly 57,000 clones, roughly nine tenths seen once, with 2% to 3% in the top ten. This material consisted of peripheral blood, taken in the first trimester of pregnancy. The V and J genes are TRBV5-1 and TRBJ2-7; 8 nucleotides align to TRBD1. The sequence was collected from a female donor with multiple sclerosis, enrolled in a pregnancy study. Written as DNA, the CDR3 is TGCGCCAGCAGACCTGTTTACCGGGACAGGTCACGAGCTGGGTACTTC. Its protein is CASRPVYRDRSRAGYF.